This T cell receptor beta chain was found in a study of T cells in Graves' hyperthyroidism and ophthalmopathy. Graves' hyperthyroidism was deemed stable absent ophthalmopathy progression within 18 months. This clonotype was counted many times. RNA transcripts served as the template for amplifying TCR beta CDR3 regions. The primer set for the first-round RT-PCR of the TCR CDR3 was HTBI. Using its own MiXCR run on the multiplex PCR reads, TCRdb lists one record per CDR3 protein. This table has around 690,000 distinct CDR3 sequences, roughly a sixth appearing once. The CDR3 sequence is 14 residues long. Looked up from germline, CDR1 is SEHNR and CDR2 is FQNEAQ (reference sequence). V dropped 6 bases and J dropped 3; count of bases not matched to a gene: 5.

Input material: blood. V usage is TRBV7-9 and J usage is TRBJ1-1, with 9 bases identical to TRBD1. The clonotype comes from a man over 45 with Graves' hyperthyroidism. The CDR3 DNA follows: TGTGCCAGCAGGCTGACAGGGGGGGACACTGAAGCTTTCTTT. This translates into CASRLTGGDTEAFF.